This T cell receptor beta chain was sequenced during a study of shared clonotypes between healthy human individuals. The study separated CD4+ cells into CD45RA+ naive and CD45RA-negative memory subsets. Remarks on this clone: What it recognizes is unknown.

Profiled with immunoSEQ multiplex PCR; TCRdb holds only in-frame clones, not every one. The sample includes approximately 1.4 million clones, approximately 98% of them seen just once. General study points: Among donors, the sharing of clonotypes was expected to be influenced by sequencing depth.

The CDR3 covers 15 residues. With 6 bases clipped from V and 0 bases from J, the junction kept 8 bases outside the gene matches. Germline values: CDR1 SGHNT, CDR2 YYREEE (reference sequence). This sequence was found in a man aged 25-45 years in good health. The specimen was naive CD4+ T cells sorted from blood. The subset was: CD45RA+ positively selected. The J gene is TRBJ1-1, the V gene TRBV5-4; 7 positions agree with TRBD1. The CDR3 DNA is TGTGCCAGCATGATAGGGGGACAGATGAACACTGAAGCTTTCTTT. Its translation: CASMIGGQMNTEAFF.